This TCR beta chain stems from a study of cytomegalovirus exposure and HLA in healthy donors. Study details: Per a later analysis, the approximately 620 first-cohort and fewer than 150 validation repertoires shared one platform.

Profiling relied on immunoSEQ multiplex PCR, and the TCRdb table lists in-frame clones only, not all of them. This table has more than 95,000 clones, approximately 86% appearing once. General observations from the study: The classifier was said to identify cytomegalovirus status with high specificity and sensitivity. The study put under 200 TCR beta chains on its list as cytomegalovirus-associated.

With regard to this clone: Its specificity is unknown.

The receptor was isolated from a man younger than 35 in good health and CMV-seropositive. Sequencing was done on a sample of PBMCs.

The CDR3 DNA follows: TGTGCCAGCAGAGGGAGGGATGAGCAGTTCTTC. Encoded protein: CASRGRDEQFF. The rearrangement links TRBV6-1 to TRBJ2-1; TRBD2 matches 7 bases. Trimming took 6 bases from V and 8 from J; bases not matched to a gene: 1. Germline V gene data show CDR1 as MNHNS and CDR2 as SASEGT. The length of the CDR3 is 11 residues.